This T cell receptor beta chain was identified during a study of blood T cell repertoires in COVID-19. About the study: The cDNA or gDNA used as material had been derived from T cells, B-cell-depleted T cells, or PBMCs.

Data came from immunoSEQ multiplex PCR; TCRdb stores just in-frame clones and leaves some out. This sample has about 60,000 clones, with roughly nine tenths found just once. The junction had 4 bases not matched to a gene; V was cut back by 8 bases and J by 1 base. Germline CDR1 reads SQVTM; CDR2 reads ANQGSEA. CDR3 length: 13 amino acids. Source material: peripheral blood. The TCR comes from a human donor in a cohort sampled during active COVID-19. The genes are TRBV29-1 and TRBJ2-3, with 9 bases matching TRBD1. The DNA of the CDR3 is TGCAGCTTTTGGGACAGGGGCACAGATACGCAGTATTTT. As protein: CSFWDRGTDTQYF.